This passage covers 14 T cell receptor beta chains from one sample sequenced in a study of blood T cell repertoires in COVID-19. Sequencing was performed with immunoSEQ multiplex PCR; in TCRdb, only in-frame clones are kept and a portion is missing. This sample carries 110,000 or so clones, roughly 80% of them seen once, and the ten largest clones take about 2.3%. Input material: peripheral blood. Receptor source: a man aged 50 to 60 with acute or convalescent COVID-19.

The CDR3 DNA reads as TGTGCCAGCTCCCCCGGGGGCTCCTACGAGCAGTACTTC. Protein sequence: CASSPGGSYEQYF. V is TRBV18 and J is TRBJ2-7; possibly TRBD2 for D (6 bases). Germline CDR1 reads KGHSH; CDR2 reads LQKENI. Trimming left V 6 bases short and J 0 bases short, with 9 bases between. This CDR3 is 13 amino acids long.

V and J are TRBV19 and TRBJ1-4; D ambiguous. CDR3 length: 15 residues. The V and J ends lost 6 bases and 5 bases respectively, with 16 bases between them. Per germline, CDR1 LNHDA and CDR2 SQIVND (reference sequence). The CDR3 here is CASRTRESLNEKLFF. CDR3 coding DNA: TGTGCCAGTAGGACCCGGGAGAGCCTAAATGAAAAACTGTTTTTT.

The chain recombines TRBV2 with TRBJ1-1; 7 bases fit TRBD1. From germline, CDR1 is SNHLY and CDR2 FYNNEI. CDR3 length: 16 amino acids. With 2 bases clipped from V and 1 base from J, the junction kept 7 bases outside the gene matches. The CDR3 protein is CASSERTGAENTEAFF. CDR3 nucleotides: TGTGCCAGCAGTGAAAGGACAGGCGCCGAGAACACTGAAGCTTTCTTT. The variable domain in full, completed from reference TRBV2 and TRBJ1-1, reads EPEVTQTPSHQVTQMGQEVILRCVPISNHLYFYWYRQILGQKVEFLVSFYNNEISEKSEIFDDQFSVERPDGSNFTLKIRSTKLEDSAMYFCASSERTGAENTEAFFGQGTRLTVV.

V and J are TRBV28 and TRBJ2-4, with D possibly being TRBD1 (7 bases). V lost 6 bases and J 5 bases, leaving 17 bases between the germline ends. The length of the CDR3 is 15 residues. CDR1 MDHEN and CDR2 SYDVKM come from the germline V gene. This chain's CDR3 is CASSLGGGHENIQYF. The CDR3 DNA sequence: TGTGCCAGCAGCCTCGGAGGGGGCCACGAAAACATTCAGTACTTC. Full variable domain (outside the CDR3, taken from reference TRBV28 and TRBJ2-4): DVKVTQSSRYLVKRTGEKVFLECVQDMDHENMFWYRQDPGLGLRLIYFSYDVKMKEKGDIPEGYSVSREKKERFSLILESASTNQTSMYLCASSLGGGHENIQYFGAGTRLSVL.

This clone came up a few times. J is TRBJ2-1 and V is TRBV19; D gene uncertain. The CDR3 length is 15 residues. V lost 5 bases to trimming and J lost 8 bases, with 19 bases between them. In germline, CDR1 is LNHDA, CDR2 SQIVND (reference sequence). DNA of the CDR3: TGTGCCAGTAGTCTTAGAAGCTGGGCCACGGATGAGCAGTTCTTC. It yields the protein CASSLRSWATDEQFF.

The chain combines TRBV19 with TRBJ1-1, with TRBD1 as a possible D gene (5 bases). The length of the CDR3 is 15 residues. Looked up from germline, CDR1 is LNHDA and CDR2 is SQIVND (reference sequence). V was clipped by 6 bases and J by 3 bases, with 17 bases between them. The CDR3 region has the DNA TGTGCCAGTAGCAGGGAGCCCGGGACTTACACTGAAGCTTTCTTT. Translating it yields CASSREPGTYTEAFF.

This clone has only a few counts. V and J are TRBV28 and TRBJ1-2, with TRBD1 identical over 7 bases. This CDR3 contains 16 residues. V was clipped by 6 bases and J by 2 bases; unmatched bases: 12. Germline CDR1 is MDHEN and CDR2 is SYDVKM. CDR3 nucleotide sequence: TGTGCCAGCAGCCCTCCGACAGGGCGGACGAACTATGGCTACACCTTC. This encodes CASSPPTGRTNYGYTF.

The rearrangement links TRBV5-8 to TRBJ1-2; unclear D gene. The CDR3 loop spans 12 amino acids. CDR1 is SGHTS, CDR2 YDEGEE, per germline. Trimming took off 2 bases at V and 3 bases at J, with 5 bases between the two ends. The CDR3 sequence is CASSFGDYGYTF. The CDR3 DNA is TGTGCCAGCAGCTTCGGGGACTATGGCTACACCTTC.

The gene calls are TRBV28 and TRBJ2-1; 7 bases line up with TRBD2. This CDR3 contains 11 residues. Germline CDR1 and CDR2: MDHEN and SYDVKM. Losses at the gene ends were 11 bases for V and 6 bases for J; bases not matched to a gene: 4. The CDR3 loop reads CASTGGNEQFF. CDR3 nucleotides: TGTGCCTCTACGGGAGGCAATGAGCAGTTCTTC.

This chain connects TRBV12-3 or TRBV12-4 to TRBJ1-2, with D possibly TRBD1 on 5 matching bases. This CDR3 contains 13 residues. V dropped 5 bases and J dropped 5 bases, with 12 bases sitting between them. CDR3 DNA sequence: TGTGCCAGCAGTCCGGACATTGTTTATGGCTACACCTTC. Its protein is CASSPDIVYGYTF.

This chain's CDR3 is CAWSPDTNQPQHF. CDR3 coding DNA: TGTGCCTGGAGTCCAGACACCAATCAGCCCCAGCATTTT. This chain uses TRBV30 with TRBJ1-5; D is uncertain. The CDR3 extends over 13 amino acids. Trimming pared 2 bases from V and 3 bases from J, leaving 8 bases between. Germline V gene data show CDR1 as GTSNPN and CDR2 as SVGIG (reference sequence).

This clone was recorded at least ten times. The rearrangement uses TRBV19 and TRBJ1-5; D might be TRBD1 (5 bases). The CDR3 totals 16 residues. V gave up 4 bases and J gave up 0 bases, with 13 bases separating them. Looked up from germline, CDR1 is LNHDA and CDR2 is SQIVND (reference sequence). The CDR3 sequence is CASSKTDLYSNQPQHF. CDR3 sequence (DNA): TGTGCCAGTAGTAAGACAGACCTCTATAGCAATCAGCCCCAGCATTTT.

The chain employs TRBV28 and TRBJ1-5, with a weak D call TRBD1 (6 bases). The CDR3 is 14 residues long. The V end was cut by 5 bases, the J end by 4 bases, with 12 bases between. Germline loops: CDR1 MDHEN, CDR2 SYDVKM. CDR3 sequence reads: CASSGGRRNQPQHF. Here the CDR3 DNA reads TGTGCCAGCAGTGGGGGCCGAAGGAATCAGCCCCAGCATTTT. Variable domain in full (rest from reference TRBV28 and TRBJ1-5): DVKVTQSSRYLVKRTGEKVFLECVQDMDHENMFWYRQDPGLGLRLIYFSYDVKMKEKGDIPEGYSVSREKKERFSLILESASTNQTSMYLCASSGGRRNQPQHFGDGTRLSIL.

The rearrangement links TRBV19 to TRBJ2-7; the match to TRBD2 covers 11 bases. Germline CDR1 and CDR2: LNHDA and SQIVND (reference sequence). The V segment lost 4 bases and the J segment 2 bases; nucleotides outside the gene matches: 13. CDR3 length equals 18 residues. The CDR3 loop is CASSTKGLAGGEAYEQYF. The CDR3 DNA follows: TGTGCCAGTAGTACCAAAGGCCTAGCGGGAGGAGAGGCCTACGAGCAGTACTTC.